The next 10 T cell receptor beta chains were all read from a single sample in a study of cytomegalovirus exposure and HLA in healthy donors. With 60 Vbeta and 13 Jbeta primers, the PCR was carried out. The protocol was immunoSEQ multiplex PCR, while the TCRdb copy is restricted to in-frame clones and leaves out a portion. The sample shows over 150,000 clones, around 77% of them seen only once. The sample taken for sequencing was PBMCs. The receptor set was obtained from a woman younger than 45 in good health and CMV-seronegative.

This chain uses TRBV2 with TRBJ2-7, with D uncertain. The CDR3 has 12 residues. Germline CDR1 is SNHLY and CDR2 is FYNNEI. Between the trimmed V and J ends, which lost 6 bases and 7 bases, there was a span of 13 bases. Here the CDR3 reads CASREETWEQYF. The CDR3, as DNA: TGTGCCAGCAGAGAGGAAACTTGGGAGCAGTACTTC.

A word on this clone: Germline and junction disagree at one end, which may indicate a read error. CDR3 bases: TGTGCCAGCAGCCCCCCGGCGGAGGGTTACTACGGGCAGTACTTC. Translated, it gives CASSPPAEGYYGQYF. This chain uses TRBV28 with TRBJ2-7; a possible D gene is TRBD2 (6 bases). This CDR3 is 15 amino acids long. The germline CDR1 and CDR2 sequences are MDHEN and SYDVKM.

The chain couples TRBV5-6 to TRBJ1-2; D gene ambiguous. The V and J ends lost 0 bases and 3 bases respectively, with 9 bases between them. The CDR3 runs 14 residues. Germline values: CDR1 SGHDT, CDR2 YYEEEE. The CDR3 region has the DNA TGTGCCAGCAGCTTGGTTGGGCAGGACTATGGCTACACCTTC. It translates to CASSLVGQDYGYTF.

This chain links TRBV6-5 with TRBJ2-5; possibly TRBD2 for D (6 bases). Trimming took 5 bases from V and 1 from J, leaving 14 bases between them. Germline CDR1 reads MNHEY; CDR2 reads SVGAGI. This CDR3 has 15 amino acids. The CDR3 protein is CASSRLRDSQETQYF. The CDR3 bases are TGTGCCAGCAGTCGACTCCGGGACTCCCAAGAGACCCAGTACTTC.

This clone was seen a handful of times. A read error may account for a junction end that differs from germline. The chain joins TRBV7-9 to TRBJ2-1; 9 bases match TRBD2. Looked up from germline, CDR1 is SEHNR and CDR2 is FQNEAQ (reference sequence). The CDR3 consists of 16 residues. The CDR3 DNA reads TGTTCCAGCAGCTCGGCGGGGGGGATCTCCTACAATGAGCAGTTCTTC. Translation: CSSSSAGGISYNEQFF.

In this sample, this clone turned up once. This rearrangement joins TRBV5-1 to TRBJ2-7; 8 bases are a match to TRBD1. V lost 5 bases and J lost 5; bases outside the gene matches: 9. The CDR3 sequence is 14 residues long. The germline gives CDR1 SGHRS, CDR2 YFSETQ. CDR3 amino acids: CASRAGTGGDEQYF. CDR3 DNA sequence: TGCGCCAGCAGGGCCGGGACAGGAGGAGACGAGCAGTACTTC.

This chain links TRBV7-8 with TRBJ1-2, with D maybe TRBD1 (6 bases). This CDR3 comprises 15 residues. The germline CDR1 and CDR2 sequences are SGHVS and FQNEAQ. Trimming stripped 2 bases from V and 8 bases from J, with 18 bases between. The CDR3 loop is CASSLHRDVARGYTF. DNA for the CDR3: TGTGCCAGCAGCTTACACAGGGATGTTGCGAGGGGCTACACCTTC.

The chain combines TRBV5-1 with TRBJ2-1, with D possibly matching TRBD2 (5 bases). Germline V gene data show CDR1 as SGHRS and CDR2 as YFSETQ. V was cut by 4 bases and J by 2 bases, with 13 bases left in between. The CDR3 sequence is 15 residues long. CDR3 amino acids: CASSGPGNTYNEQFF. The CDR3 region has the DNA TGCGCCAGCAGCGGGCCGGGGAACACCTACAATGAGCAGTTCTTC.

The J gene is TRBJ2-1, the V gene TRBV27; D is uncertain. V shed 6 bases and J shed 0 bases, with 9 bases lying between them. CDR1 and CDR2 from the germline V gene are MNHEY and SMNVEV (reference sequence). This CDR3 is 14 amino acids long. The CDR3 sequence is CASSSYSSYNEQFF. The CDR3 DNA is TGTGCCAGCAGCAGCTACAGCTCCTACAATGAGCAGTTCTTC.

This sequence joins TRBV5-1 and TRBJ2-5; TRBD2 aligns across 8 bases. This CDR3 region has 15 residues. CDR1 SGHRS and CDR2 YFSETQ come from the germline V gene. V trimming: 5 bases; J trimming: 5 bases; junction bases outside the gene matches: 11. The CDR3 sequence is CASSPRLAGKETQYF. The CDR3 DNA sequence: TGCGCCAGCAGTCCCCGATTAGCGGGGAAGGAGACCCAGTACTTC.